This TCR beta chain was sequenced in a study of cytomegalovirus exposure and HLA in healthy donors. Findings and limits, study-wide: High sensitivity and specificity were reportedly achieved when the classifier diagnosed cytomegalovirus status.

The PCR contained 60 Vbeta and 13 Jbeta primers. Libraries were prepared by immunoSEQ multiplex PCR; TCRdb keeps only in-frame clonotypes and omits some of them. The sample contains about 170,000 clones, around 80% of which appear only once. On this clone itself: Its antigen is still unknown.

Germline V lookup: CDR1 SGHTS, CDR2 YDEGEE. Trimming took 3 bases from V and 0 from J, leaving 12 bases between them. This CDR3 contains 16 residues. The specimen sequenced was PBMCs. The genes are TRBV5-8 and TRBJ1-4, with a weak D call TRBD1 (6 bases). The sequence derives from a male donor in good health and CMV-seronegative. The CDR3 protein is CASSSGQITTNEKLFF. CDR3 sequence (DNA): TGTGCCAGCAGCTCAGGACAGATTACAACTAATGAAAAACTGTTTTTT.